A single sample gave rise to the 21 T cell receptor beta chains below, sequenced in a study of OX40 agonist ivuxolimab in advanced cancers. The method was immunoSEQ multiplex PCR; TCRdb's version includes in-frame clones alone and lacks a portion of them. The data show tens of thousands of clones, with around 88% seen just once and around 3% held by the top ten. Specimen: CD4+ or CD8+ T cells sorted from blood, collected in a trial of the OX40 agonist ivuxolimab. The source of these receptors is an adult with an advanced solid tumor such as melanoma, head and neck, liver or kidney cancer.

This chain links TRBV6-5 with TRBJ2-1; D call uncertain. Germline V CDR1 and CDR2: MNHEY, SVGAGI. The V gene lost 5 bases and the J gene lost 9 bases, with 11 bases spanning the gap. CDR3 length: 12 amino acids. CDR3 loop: CASSPRTLEQFF. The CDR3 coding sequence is TGTGCCAGCAGTCCTAGGACCCTTGAGCAGTTCTTC.

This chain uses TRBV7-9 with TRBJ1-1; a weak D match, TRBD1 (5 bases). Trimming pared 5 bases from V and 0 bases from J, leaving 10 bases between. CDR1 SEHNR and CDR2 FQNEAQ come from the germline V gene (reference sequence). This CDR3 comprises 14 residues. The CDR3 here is CASSPEGMNTEAFF. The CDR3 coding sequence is TGTGCCAGCAGCCCTGAGGGGATGAACACTGAAGCTTTCTTT. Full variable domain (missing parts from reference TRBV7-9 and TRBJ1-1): DTGVSQNPRHKITKRGQNVTFRCDPISEHNRLYWYRQTLGQGPEFLTYFQNEAQLEKSRLLSDRFSAERPKGSFSTLEIQRTEQGDSAMYLCASSPEGMNTEAFFGQGTRLTVV.

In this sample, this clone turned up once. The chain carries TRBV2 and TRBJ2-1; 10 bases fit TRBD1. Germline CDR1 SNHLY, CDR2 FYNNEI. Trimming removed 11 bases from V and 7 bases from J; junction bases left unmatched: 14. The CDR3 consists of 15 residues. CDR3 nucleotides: TGTGCCGTACAAACGGGGGACAGGGGCAAGAATGAGCAGTTCTTC. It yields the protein CAVQTGDRGKNEQFF. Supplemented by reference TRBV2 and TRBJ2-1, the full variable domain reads EPEVTQTPSHQVTQMGQEVILRCVPISNHLYFYWYRQILGQKVEFLVSFYNNEISEKSEIFDDQFSVERPDGSNFTLKIRSTKLEDSAMYFCAVQTGDRGKNEQFFGPGTRLTVL.

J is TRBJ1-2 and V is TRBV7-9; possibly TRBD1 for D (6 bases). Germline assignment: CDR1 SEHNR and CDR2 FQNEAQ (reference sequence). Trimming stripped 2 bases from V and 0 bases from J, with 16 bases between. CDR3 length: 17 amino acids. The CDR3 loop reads CASSLRAGEGTNYGYTF. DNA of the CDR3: TGTGCCAGCAGCTTACGGGCAGGGGAAGGGACTAACTATGGCTACACCTTC.

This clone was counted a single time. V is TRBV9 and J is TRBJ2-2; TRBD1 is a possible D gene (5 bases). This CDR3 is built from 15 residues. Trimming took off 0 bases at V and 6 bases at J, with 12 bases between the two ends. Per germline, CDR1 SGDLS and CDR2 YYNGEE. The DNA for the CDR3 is TGTGCCAGCAGCGTAGGGGAATTCAGGGCCGGGGAGCTGTTTTTT. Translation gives CASSVGEFRAGELFF.

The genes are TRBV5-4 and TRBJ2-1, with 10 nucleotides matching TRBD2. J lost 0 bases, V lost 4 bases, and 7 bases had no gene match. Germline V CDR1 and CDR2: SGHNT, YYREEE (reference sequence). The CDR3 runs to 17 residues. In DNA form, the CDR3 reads TGTGCCAGCAGCCGAGGGTCTAGCGGGGGCTCCTACAATGAGCAGTTCTTC. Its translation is CASSRGSSGGSYNEQFF.

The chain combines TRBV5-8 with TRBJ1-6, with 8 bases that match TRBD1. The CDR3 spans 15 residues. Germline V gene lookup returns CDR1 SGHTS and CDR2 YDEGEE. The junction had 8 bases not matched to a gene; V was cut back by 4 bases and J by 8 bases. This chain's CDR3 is CASSLGDRQYSPLHF. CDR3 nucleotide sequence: TGTGCCAGCAGCCTAGGGGACAGGCAATATTCACCCCTCCACTTT.

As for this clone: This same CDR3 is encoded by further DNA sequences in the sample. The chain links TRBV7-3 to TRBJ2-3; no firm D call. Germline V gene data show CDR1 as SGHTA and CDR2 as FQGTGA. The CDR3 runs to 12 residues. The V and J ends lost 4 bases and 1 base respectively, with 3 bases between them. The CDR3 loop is CASSSGTDTQYF. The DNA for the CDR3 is TGTGCCAGCAGCTCGGGCACAGATACGCAGTATTTT.

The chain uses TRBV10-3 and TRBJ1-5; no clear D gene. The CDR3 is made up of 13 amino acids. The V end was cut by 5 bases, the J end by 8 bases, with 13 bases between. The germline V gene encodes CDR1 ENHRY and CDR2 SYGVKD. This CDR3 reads CAISNRAGEPQHF. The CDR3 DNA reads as TGTGCCATCAGTAATCGGGCAGGAGAGCCCCAGCATTTT.

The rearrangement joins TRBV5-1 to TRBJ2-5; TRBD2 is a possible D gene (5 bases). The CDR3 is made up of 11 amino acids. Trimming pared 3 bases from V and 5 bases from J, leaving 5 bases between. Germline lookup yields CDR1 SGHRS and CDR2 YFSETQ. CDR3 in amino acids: CASSSGETQYF. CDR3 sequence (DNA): TGCGCCAGCAGCTCGGGGGAGACCCAGTACTTC.

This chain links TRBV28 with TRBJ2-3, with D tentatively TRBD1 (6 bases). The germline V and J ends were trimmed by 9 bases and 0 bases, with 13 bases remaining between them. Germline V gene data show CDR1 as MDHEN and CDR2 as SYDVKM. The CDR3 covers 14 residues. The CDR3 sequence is CASLQGPSTDTQYF. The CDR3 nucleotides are TGTGCCAGTCTGCAGGGGCCTAGCACAGATACGCAGTATTTT. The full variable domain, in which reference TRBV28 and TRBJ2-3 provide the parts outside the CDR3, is DVKVTQSSRYLVKRTGEKVFLECVQDMDHENMFWYRQDPGLGLRLIYFSYDVKMKEKGDIPEGYSVSREKKERFSLILESASTNQTSMYLCASLQGPSTDTQYFGPGTRLTVL.

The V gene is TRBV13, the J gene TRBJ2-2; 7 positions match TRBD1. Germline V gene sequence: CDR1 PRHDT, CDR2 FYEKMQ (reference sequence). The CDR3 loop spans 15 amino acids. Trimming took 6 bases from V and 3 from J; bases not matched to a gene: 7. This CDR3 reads CASRFDRVDTGELFF. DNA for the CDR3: TGTGCCAGCAGGTTCGACAGGGTTGACACCGGGGAGCTGTTTTTT.

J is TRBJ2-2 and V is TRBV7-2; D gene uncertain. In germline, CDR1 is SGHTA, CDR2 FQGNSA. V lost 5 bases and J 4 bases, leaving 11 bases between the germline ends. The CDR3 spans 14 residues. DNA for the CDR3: TGTGCCAGCAGCCCAAGTGGTCTCACCGGGGAGCTGTTTTTT. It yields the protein CASSPSGLTGELFF.

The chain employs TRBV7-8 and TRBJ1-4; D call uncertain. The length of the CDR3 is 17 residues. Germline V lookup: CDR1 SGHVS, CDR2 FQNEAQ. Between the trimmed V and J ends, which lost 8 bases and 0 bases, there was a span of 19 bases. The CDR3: CASRLGPTYTTNEKLFF. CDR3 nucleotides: TGTGCCAGCCGCCTGGGTCCGACATATACAACTAATGAAAAACTGTTTTTT.

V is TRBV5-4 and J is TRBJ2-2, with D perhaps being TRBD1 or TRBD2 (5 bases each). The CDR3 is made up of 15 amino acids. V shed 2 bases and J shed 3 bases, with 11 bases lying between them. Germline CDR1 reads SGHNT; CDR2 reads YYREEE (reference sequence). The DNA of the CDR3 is TGTGCCAGCAGCTTCGTCCAGGGACACACCGGGGAGCTGTTTTTT. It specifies CASSFVQGHTGELFF.

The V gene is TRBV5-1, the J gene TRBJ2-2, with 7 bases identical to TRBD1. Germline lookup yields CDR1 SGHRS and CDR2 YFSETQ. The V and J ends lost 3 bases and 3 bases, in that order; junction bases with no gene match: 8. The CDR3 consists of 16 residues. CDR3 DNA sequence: TGCGCCAGCAGCTCCCTAGACAGGGATTACACCGGGGAGCTGTTTTTT. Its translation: CASSSLDRDYTGELFF.

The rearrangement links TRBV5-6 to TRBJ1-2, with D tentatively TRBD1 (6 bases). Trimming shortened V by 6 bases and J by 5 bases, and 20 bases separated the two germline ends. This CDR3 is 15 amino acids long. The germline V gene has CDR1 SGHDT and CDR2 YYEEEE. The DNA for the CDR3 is TGTGCCAGCACCTTCGATACAGGGACCGGGTATGGCTACACCTTC. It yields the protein CASTFDTGTGYGYTF.

This chain's CDR3 is CASSQDRRSNQPQHF. The CDR3 DNA sequence: TGCGCCAGCAGCCAAGATAGACGGAGCAATCAGCCCCAGCATTTT. The chain has TRBV4-1 and TRBJ1-5, with D uncertain. The CDR3 is 15 residues long. V lost 0 bases to trimming and J lost 1 base, with 7 bases between them. CDR1 is MGHRA and CDR2 is YSYEKL in the germline V gene.

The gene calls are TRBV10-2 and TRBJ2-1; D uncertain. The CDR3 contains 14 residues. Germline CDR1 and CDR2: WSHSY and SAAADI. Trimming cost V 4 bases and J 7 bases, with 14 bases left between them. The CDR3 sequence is CASSVAGTRNEQFF. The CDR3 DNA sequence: TGCGCCAGCAGTGTAGCCGGCACCCGGAATGAGCAGTTCTTC.

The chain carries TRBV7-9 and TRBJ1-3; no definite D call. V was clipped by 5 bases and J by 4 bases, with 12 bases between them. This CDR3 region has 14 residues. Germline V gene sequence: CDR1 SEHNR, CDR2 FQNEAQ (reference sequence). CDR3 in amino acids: CASSLAGSGNTIYF. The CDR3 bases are TGTGCCAGCAGCCTCGCGGGGTCGGGAAACACCATATATTTT.

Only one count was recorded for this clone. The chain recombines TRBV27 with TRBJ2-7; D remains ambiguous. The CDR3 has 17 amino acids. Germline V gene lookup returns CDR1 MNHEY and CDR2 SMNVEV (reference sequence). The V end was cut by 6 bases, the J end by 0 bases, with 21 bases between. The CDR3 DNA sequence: TGTGCCAGCAGGCCCGAAGGGCTCGCTCCAAGCTCCTACGAGCAGTACTTC. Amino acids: CASRPEGLAPSSYEQYF.